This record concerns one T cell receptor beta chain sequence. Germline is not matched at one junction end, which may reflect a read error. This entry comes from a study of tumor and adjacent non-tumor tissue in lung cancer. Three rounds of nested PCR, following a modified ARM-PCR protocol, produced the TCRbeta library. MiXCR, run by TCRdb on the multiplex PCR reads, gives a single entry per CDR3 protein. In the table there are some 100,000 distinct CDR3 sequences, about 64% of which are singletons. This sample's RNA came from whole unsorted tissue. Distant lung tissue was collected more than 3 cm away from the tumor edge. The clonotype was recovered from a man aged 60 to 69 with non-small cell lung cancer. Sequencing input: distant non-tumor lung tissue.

This chain's CDR3 is CASSEEWWRVTYQSQHF. CDR3 in DNA: TGTGCCAGCAGTGAAGAGTGGTGGAGGGTGACTTATCAGTCCCAGCATTTT. The rearrangement joins TRBV6-1 to TRBJ1-5; D remains ambiguous. The CDR3 length is 17 residues. From germline, CDR1 is MNHNS and CDR2 SASEGT.